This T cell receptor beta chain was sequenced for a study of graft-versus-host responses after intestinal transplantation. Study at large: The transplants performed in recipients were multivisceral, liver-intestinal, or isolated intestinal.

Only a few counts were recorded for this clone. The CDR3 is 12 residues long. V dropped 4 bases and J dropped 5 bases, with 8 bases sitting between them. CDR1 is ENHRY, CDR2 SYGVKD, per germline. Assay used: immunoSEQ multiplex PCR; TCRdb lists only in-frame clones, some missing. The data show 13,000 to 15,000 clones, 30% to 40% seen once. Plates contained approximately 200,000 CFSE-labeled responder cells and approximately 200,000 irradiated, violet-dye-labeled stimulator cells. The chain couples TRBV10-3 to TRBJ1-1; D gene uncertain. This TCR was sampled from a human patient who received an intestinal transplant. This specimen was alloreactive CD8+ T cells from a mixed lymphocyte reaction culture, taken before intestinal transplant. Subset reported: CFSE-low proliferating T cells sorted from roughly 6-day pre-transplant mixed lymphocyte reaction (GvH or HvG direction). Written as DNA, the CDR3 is TGTGCCATCAGTGCGGGTGGAACTGAAGCTTTCTTT. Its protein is CAISAGGTEAFF.